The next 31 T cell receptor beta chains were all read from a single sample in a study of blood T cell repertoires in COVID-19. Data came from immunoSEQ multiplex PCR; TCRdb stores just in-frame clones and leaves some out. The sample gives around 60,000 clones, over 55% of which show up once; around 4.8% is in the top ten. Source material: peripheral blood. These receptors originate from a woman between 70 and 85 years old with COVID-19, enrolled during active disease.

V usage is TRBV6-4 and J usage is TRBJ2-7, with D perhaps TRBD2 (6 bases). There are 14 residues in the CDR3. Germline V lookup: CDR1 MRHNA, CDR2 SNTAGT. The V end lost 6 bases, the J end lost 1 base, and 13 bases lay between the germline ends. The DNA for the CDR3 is TGTGCCAGCAGGAACGGGGGATGGTCCTACGAGCAGTACGTC. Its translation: CASRNGGWSYEQYV.

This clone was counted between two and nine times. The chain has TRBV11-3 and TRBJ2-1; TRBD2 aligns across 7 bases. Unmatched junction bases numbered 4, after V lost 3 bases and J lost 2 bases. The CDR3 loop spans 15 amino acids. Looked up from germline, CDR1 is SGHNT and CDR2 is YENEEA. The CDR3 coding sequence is TGTGCCAGCAGCTTCCTAGCGGTTACCTACAATGAGCAGTTCTTC. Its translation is CASSFLAVTYNEQFF.

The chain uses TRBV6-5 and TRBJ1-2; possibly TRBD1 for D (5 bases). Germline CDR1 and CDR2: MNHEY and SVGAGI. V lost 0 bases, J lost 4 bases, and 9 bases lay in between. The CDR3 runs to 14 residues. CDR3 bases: TGTGCCAGCAGTTACTCGTCAGGGCCCTATGGCTACACCTTC. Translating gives CASSYSSGPYGYTF.

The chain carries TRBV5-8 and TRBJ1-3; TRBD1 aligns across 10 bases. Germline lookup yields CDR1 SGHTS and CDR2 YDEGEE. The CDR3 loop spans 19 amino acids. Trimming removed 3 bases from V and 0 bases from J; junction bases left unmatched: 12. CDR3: CASSSTGTGVLSSGNTIYF. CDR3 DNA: TGTGCCAGCAGCTCTACCGGGACAGGGGTTTTGAGCTCTGGAAACACCATATATTTT.

CDR3 bases: TGCGCCAGCAGCCAAGATGAGGAGAGCACAGATACGCAGTATTTT. Protein product: CASSQDEESTDTQYF. The chain links TRBV4-3 to TRBJ2-3; D unresolved. Trimming removed 0 bases at V and 0 bases at J, with 7 bases between. This CDR3 comprises 15 residues. Per germline, CDR1 LGHNA and CDR2 YSLEER.

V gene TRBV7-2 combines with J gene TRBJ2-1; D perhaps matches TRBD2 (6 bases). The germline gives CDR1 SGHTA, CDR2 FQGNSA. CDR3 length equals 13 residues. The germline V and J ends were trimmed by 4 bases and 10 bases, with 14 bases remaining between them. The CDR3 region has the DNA TGTGCCAGCAGCTCAGTGGGGGGAAGGGAGCAGTTCTTC. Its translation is CASSSVGGREQFF.

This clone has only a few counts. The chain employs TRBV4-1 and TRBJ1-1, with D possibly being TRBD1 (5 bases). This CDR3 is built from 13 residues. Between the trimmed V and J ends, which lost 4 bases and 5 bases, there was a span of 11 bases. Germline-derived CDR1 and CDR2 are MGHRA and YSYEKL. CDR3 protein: CASSLPGGTEAFF. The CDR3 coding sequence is TGCGCCAGCAGCCTCCCCGGGGGGACTGAAGCTTTCTTT.

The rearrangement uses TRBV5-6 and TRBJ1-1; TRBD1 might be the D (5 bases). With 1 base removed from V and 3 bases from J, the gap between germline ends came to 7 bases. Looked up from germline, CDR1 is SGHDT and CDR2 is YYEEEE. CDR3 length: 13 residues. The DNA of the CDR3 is TGTGCCAGCAGCTTGATCAGGGACACTGAAGCTTTCTTT. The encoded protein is CASSLIRDTEAFF. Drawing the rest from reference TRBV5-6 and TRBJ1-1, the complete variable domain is DAGVTQSPTHLIKTRGQQVTLRCSPKSGHDTVSWYQQALGQGPQFIFQYYEEEERQRGNFPDRFSGHQFPNYSSELNVNALLLGDSALYLCASSLIRDTEAFFGQGTRLTVV.

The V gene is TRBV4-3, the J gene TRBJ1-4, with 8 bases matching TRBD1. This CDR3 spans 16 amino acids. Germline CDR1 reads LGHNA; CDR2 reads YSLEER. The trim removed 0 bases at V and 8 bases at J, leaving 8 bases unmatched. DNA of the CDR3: TGCGCCAGCAGCCAAGATGACAGGGGACGGGAAGAAAAACTGTTTTTT. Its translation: CASSQDDRGREEKLFF.

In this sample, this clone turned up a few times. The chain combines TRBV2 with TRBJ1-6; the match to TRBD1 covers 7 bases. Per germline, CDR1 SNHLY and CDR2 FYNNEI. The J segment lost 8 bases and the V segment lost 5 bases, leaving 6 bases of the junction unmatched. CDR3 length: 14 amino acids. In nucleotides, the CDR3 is TGTGCCAGCAGTTCAGGGGGGAGCCATTCACCCCTCCACTTT. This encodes CASSSGGSHSPLHF.

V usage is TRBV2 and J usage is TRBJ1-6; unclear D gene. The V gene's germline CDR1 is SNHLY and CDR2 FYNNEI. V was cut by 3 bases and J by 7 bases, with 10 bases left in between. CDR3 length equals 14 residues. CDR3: CASSDGSGNSPLHF. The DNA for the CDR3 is TGTGCCAGCAGTGATGGAAGCGGGAATTCACCCCTCCACTTT.

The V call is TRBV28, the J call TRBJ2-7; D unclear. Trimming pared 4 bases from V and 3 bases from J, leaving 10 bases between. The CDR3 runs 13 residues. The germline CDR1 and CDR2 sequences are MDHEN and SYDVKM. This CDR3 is CASSSVSGYEQYV. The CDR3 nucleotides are TGTGCCAGCAGTTCGGTCTCTGGCTACGAGCAGTACGTC.

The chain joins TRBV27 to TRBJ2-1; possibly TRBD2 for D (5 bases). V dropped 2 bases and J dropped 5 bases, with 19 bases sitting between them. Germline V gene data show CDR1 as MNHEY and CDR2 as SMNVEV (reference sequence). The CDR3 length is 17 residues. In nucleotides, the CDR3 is TGTGCCAGCAGTTTAAACCCTCCGCCGGACTCAAACAATGAGCAGTTCTTC. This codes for CASSLNPPPDSNNEQFF.

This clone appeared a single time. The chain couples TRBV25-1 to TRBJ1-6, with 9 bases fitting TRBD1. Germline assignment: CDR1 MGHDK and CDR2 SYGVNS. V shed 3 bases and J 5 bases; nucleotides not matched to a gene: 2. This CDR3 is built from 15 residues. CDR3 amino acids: CASSDWTGDNSPLHF. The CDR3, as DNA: TGTGCCAGCAGTGATTGGACAGGGGATAATTCACCCCTCCACTTT. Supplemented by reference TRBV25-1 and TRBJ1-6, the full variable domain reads EADIYQTPRYLVIGTGKKITLECSQTMGHDKMYWYQQDPGMELHLIHYSYGVNSTEKGDLSSESTVSRIRTEHFPLTLESARPSHTSQYLCASSDWTGDNSPLHFGNGTRLTVT.

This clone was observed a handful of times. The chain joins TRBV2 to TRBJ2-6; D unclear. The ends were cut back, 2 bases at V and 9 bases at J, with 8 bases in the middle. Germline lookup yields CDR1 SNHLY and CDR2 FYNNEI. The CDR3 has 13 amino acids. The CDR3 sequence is CASSESHFNVLTF. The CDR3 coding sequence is TGTGCCAGCAGTGAATCCCACTTCAACGTCCTGACTTTC.

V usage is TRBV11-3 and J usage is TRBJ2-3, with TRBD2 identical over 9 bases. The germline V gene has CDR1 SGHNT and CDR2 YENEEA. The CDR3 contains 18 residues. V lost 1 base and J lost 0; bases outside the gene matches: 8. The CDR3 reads CASSLGPSGDASTDTQYF. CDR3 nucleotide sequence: TGTGCCAGCAGCTTAGGCCCTAGCGGGGACGCTAGCACAGATACGCAGTATTTT.

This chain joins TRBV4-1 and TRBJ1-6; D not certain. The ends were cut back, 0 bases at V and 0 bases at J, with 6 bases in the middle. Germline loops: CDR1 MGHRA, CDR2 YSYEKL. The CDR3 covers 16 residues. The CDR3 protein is CASSQEPGSYNSPLHF. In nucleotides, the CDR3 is TGCGCCAGCAGCCAAGAGCCGGGCTCCTATAATTCACCCCTCCACTTT.

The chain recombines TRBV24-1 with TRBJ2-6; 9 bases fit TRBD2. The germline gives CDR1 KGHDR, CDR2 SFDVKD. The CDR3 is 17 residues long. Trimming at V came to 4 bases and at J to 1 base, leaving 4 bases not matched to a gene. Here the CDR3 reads CATSDPAGGSGANVLTF. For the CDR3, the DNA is TGTGCCACCAGTGACCCAGCGGGAGGTTCTGGGGCCAACGTCCTGACTTTC.

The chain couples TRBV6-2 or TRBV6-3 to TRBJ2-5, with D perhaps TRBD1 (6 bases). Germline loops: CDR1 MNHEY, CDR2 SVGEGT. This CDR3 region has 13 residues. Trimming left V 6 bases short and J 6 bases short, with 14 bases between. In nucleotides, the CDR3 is TGTGCCAGCAGCCAACAGGGTGGTAAGACCCAGTACTTC. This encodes CASSQQGGKTQYF.

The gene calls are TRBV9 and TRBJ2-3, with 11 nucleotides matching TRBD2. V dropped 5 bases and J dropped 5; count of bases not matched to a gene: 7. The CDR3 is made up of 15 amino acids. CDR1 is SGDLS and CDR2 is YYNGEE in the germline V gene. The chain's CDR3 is CASSDSGGVLDTQYF. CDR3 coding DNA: TGTGCCAGCAGTGATAGCGGGGGGGTGCTAGATACGCAGTATTTT.

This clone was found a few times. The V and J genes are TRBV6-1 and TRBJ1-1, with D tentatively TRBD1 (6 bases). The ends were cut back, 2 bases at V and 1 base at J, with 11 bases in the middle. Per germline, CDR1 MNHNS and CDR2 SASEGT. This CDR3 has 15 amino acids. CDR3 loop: CASSELGGQNTEAFF. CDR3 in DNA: TGTGCCAGCAGTGAATTAGGGGGACAGAACACTGAAGCTTTCTTT.

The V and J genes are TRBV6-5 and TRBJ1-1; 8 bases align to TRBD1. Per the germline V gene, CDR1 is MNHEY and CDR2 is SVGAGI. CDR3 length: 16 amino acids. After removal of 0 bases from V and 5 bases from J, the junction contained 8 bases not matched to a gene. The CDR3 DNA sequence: TGTGCCAGCAGTTACTCGATGGGCAGACAGGGGACTGAAGCTTTCTTT. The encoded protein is CASSYSMGRQGTEAFF.

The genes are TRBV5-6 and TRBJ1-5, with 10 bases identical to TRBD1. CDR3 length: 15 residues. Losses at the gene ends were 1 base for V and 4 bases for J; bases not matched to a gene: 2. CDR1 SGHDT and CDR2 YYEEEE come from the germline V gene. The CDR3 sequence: CASSLLGQGNQPQHF. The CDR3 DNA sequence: TGTGCCAGCAGCTTGCTGGGACAGGGGAATCAGCCCCAGCATTTT.

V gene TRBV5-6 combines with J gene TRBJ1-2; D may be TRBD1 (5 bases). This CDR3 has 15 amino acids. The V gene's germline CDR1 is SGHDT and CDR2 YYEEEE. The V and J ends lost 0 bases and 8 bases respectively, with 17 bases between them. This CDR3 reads CASSLGGGYQRGYTF. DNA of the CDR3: TGTGCCAGCAGCTTGGGGGGCGGTTACCAGAGGGGCTACACCTTC.

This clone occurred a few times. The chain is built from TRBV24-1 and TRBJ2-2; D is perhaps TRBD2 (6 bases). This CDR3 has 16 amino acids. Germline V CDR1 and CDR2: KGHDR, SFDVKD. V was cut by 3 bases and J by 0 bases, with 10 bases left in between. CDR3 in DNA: TGTGCCACCAGTGATCCCGGGACTCCGAACACCGGGGAGCTGTTTTTT. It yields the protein CATSDPGTPNTGELFF.

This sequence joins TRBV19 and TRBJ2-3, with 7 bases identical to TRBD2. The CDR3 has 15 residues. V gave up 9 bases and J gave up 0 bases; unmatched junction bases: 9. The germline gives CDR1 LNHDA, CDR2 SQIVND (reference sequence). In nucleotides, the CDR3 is TGTGCCAGCCGACGGGGGGACCTAAGCACAGATACGCAGTATTTT. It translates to CASRRGDLSTDTQYF.

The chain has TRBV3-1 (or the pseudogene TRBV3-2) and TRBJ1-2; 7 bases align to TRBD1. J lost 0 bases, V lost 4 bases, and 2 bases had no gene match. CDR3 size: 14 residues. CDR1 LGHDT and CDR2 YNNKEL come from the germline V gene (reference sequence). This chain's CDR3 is CASSPTGSNYGYTF. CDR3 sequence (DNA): TGTGCCAGCAGCCCGACAGGGTCTAACTATGGCTACACCTTC.

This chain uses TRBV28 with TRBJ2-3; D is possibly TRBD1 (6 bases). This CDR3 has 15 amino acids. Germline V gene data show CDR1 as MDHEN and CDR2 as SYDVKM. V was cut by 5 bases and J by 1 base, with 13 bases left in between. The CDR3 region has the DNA TGTGCCAGCAGTGCCAGGGGTGGAGGCACAGATACGCAGTATTTT. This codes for CASSARGGGTDTQYF.

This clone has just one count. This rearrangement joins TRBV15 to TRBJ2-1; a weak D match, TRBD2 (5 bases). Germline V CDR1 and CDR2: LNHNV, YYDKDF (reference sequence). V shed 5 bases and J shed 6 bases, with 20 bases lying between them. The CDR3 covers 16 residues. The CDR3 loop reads CATSPPGRTLANEQFF. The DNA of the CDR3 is TGTGCCACCAGCCCCCCCGGCAGGACTCTTGCCAATGAGCAGTTCTTC.

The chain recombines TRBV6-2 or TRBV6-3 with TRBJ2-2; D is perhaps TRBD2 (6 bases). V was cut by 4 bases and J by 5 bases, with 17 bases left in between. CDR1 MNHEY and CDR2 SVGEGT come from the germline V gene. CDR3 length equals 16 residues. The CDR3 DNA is TGTGCCAGCAGTTCCGACAGTCCTGGGGGGACCGGGGAGCTGTTTTTT. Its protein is CASSSDSPGGTGELFF.

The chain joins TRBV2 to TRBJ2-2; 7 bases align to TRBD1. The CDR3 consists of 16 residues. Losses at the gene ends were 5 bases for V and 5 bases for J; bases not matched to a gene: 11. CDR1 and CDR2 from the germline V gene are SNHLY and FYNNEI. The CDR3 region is CASSPPQGMVTGELFF. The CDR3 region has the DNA TGTGCCAGCAGTCCGCCACAGGGGATGGTGACCGGGGAGCTGTTTTTT.